This T cell receptor beta chain was captured in a study of blood T cell repertoires in COVID-19 (dated by TCRdb to the early 2020s). At the level of the whole study: Samples from collaborators originated in the United States, Italy and Spain and spanned both the acute and convalescent phases of COVID-19. The material from the prospective study consisted of cDNA or gDNA derived from T cells, B-cell-depleted T cells, or PBMCs. The dataset comprised deeply sampled blood TCRbeta repertoires from subjects exposed to, actively infected with, or recovered from COVID-19. A freely available public database, intended as a resource for researchers studying the immune response to SARS-CoV-2, is where the repertoires were released. The samples were drawn from the first 160 participants of the ongoing ImmuneRACE study and from 950 to 1,500 subjects provided by 6 global collaborators. Sample metadata almost always included a de-identified subject ID, COVID-19 status, age in years and sex. Where available, HLA class I and class II types were obtained from metadata supplied by the sample provider rather than from assay-based typing. Study-wide conclusions, independent of this receptor: Clinical and demographic metadata were provided uncurated, with the amount varying by source and participant.

TCRbeta CDR3 regions were amplified from genomic DNA by means of the immunoSEQ Assay, a bias-controlled multiplex PCR. The authors' pipeline ran thus. Nucleated cell counts per sample were estimated from amplification of reference gene primers within the assay. To quantify the absolute abundance of each unique TCRbeta CDR3 rearrangement, sequence reads were collapsed and filtered. Productive Simpson clonality was computed per sample as the square root of Simpson's diversity index over productive rearrangements. The source is immuneACCESS, and TCRdb retained only in-frame sequences with V and J called. Part of the clones is not carried over; for the studies checked, unresolved V genes explain less than half of this, and the remainder is unexplained. The DNA was the basis for D and trimming; V, J and clone size are from that table. Counted in this sample were over 450,000 clones; roughly 89% of them appeared once. Around 0.92% of the sample lies in the top ten.

The germline V gene sets CDR1 to SGHRS and CDR2 to YFSETQ. The CDR3, cysteine through phenylalanine, is 14 amino acids long. The only DNA kept is the CDR3, 42 bases in frame from the first base. V is reduced by 4 bases and J by 5 bases, leaving a spacing of 15 bases between them. About this clone itself: This receptor's antigen is unknown. Per-base qualities were not stored, and no clone one base away is much larger.

In Seattle, one collaborating source enrolled patients while the infection was active and tracked those patients longitudinally over the course of disease. Whole blood was collected in K2EDTA tubes by collaborating institutions according to the institutions' own protocols. For TCRbeta analysis, collaborator samples were shipped as frozen whole blood, as isolated PBMCs, or as DNA extracted from either sample type. The sequenced sample consisted of peripheral blood. This clonotype originated in a young man with COVID-19, enrolled during active disease. This chain joins TRBV5-1 to TRBJ1-1; the D gene is possibly TRBD1, with 5 bases matching. The DNA reads as follows: TGCGCCAGCAGCCCCCTCGGCAGGGCTACTGAAGCTTTCTTT. Translated, it reads CASSPLGRATEAFF.